This TCR beta chain was sequenced for a study of shared clonotypes between healthy human individuals. The naive CD8 fraction comprised CD45RO-negative cells positively selected for CCR7 and excluded terminally differentiated effector memory CD45RA+ cells. The table lists this clone with a count of one. This CDR3 comprises 15 residues. CDR1 PRHDT and CDR2 FYEKMQ come from the germline V gene (reference sequence). V lost 0 bases and J 3 bases, leaving 12 bases between the germline ends. Original processing notes: Junction-only sequences without quality scores were provided by ImmunoSEQ, so filtering was different. TCRdb's table, derived via immunoSEQ multiplex PCR, lists solely in-frame clones and lacks some. The V and J calls and clone size are taken from that table; D and trimming were inferred from the DNA. The data show about 700,000 clones, roughly nine tenths seen once.

This chain joins TRBV13 and TRBJ2-7; the D gene is possibly TRBD1 (6 bases). The TCR comes from a man aged 30-40 years in good health. The material sequenced was naive CD8+ T cells sorted from blood. The CDR3 here is CASSLGTGPGYEQYF. The CDR3 DNA reads TGTGCCAGCAGCTTAGGGACAGGACCAGGCTACGAGCAGTACTTC.